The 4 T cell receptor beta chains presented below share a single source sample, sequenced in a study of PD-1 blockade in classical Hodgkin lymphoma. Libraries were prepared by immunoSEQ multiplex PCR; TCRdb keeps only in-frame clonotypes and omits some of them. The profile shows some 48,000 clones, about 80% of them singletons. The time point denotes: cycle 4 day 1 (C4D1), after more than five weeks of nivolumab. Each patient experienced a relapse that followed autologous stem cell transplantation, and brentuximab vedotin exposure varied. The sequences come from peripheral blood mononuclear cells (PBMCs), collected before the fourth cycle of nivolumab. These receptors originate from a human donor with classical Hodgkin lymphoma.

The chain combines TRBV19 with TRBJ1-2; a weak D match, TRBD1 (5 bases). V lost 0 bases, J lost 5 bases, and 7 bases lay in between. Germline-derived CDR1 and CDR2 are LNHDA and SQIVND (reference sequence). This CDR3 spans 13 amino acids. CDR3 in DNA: TGTGCCAGTAGTATAGATCGACAGTATGGCTACACCTTC. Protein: CASSIDRQYGYTF.

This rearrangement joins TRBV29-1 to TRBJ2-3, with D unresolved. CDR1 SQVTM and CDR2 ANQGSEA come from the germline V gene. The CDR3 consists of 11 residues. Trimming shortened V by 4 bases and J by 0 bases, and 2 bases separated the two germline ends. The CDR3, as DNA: TGCAGCGTTGTTAGCACAGATACGCAGTATTTT. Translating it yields CSVVSTDTQYF.

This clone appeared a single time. CDR3 in DNA: TGTGCCAGCAGCTTAGCATTGGGGGCGAGGACTGAAGCTTTCTTT. Translating it yields CASSLALGARTEAFF. V is TRBV11-2 and J is TRBJ1-1, with a possible D match to TRBD1 (6 bases). Germline lookup yields CDR1 SGHAT and CDR2 FQNNGV. Trimming removed 1 base from V and 5 bases from J, with 14 bases in between. CDR3 length equals 15 residues.

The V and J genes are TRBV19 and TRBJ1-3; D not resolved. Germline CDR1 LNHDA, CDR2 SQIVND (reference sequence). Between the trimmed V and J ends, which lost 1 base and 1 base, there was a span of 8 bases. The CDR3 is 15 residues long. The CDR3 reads CASSIAVLSGNTIYF. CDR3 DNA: TGTGCCAGTAGTATAGCAGTCCTATCTGGAAACACCATATATTTT.